A single sample is the source of the 14 T cell receptor beta chains below, sequenced in a study of T cells in localized non-small cell lung cancer (dated by TCRdb to the early 2020s). The library was obtained by the immunoSEQ multiplex PCR assay. In TCRdb, the immuneACCESS table is reduced to in-frame sequences with V and J assigned. These tables do not hold every clone; where another copy was compared, an unresolved V gene accounts for under half, and the others remain unexplained. Counted in this sample were 55,000 to 75,000 clones; about 90% of them appeared once. The top ten hold 21% of the sample. The sample consisted of peripheral blood, taken before any cancer treatment. These receptors were collected from a male donor aged 60 or over with stage III squamous cell lung carcinoma.

The chain recombines TRBV14 with TRBJ2-2; D possibly corresponds to TRBD1 (5 bases). This CDR3 is 16 amino acids long. V was cut by 4 bases and J by 4 bases, with 16 bases left in between. Germline values: CDR1 SGHDN, CDR2 FVKESK. CDR3 DNA: TGTGCCAGCAGCCCAAAGGCAGGGCGTATCACCGGGGAGCTGTTTTTT. It is translated as CASSPKAGRITGELFF.

This clone was found a few times. The chain uses TRBV27 and TRBJ1-1; D ambiguous. There are 13 residues in the CDR3. Looked up from germline, CDR1 is MNHEY and CDR2 is SMNVEV (reference sequence). The V end lost 5 bases, the J end lost 4 bases, and 11 bases lay between the germline ends. This chain's CDR3 is CASSIAGGTEAFF. CDR3 bases: TGTGCCAGCAGTATAGCAGGAGGCACTGAAGCTTTCTTT.

The V gene is TRBV10-3, the J gene TRBJ1-2, with unresolved D. The V and J ends lost 0 bases and 7 bases respectively, with 18 bases between them. Germline values: CDR1 ENHRY, CDR2 SYGVKD. The length of the CDR3 is 16 residues. DNA of the CDR3: TGTGCCATCAGTGAGTCTGGTGACACGTCCTTCGGTGGCTACACCTTC. This gives the protein CAISESGDTSFGGYTF.

J is TRBJ2-1 and V is TRBV18; D possibly corresponds to TRBD1 (6 bases). The germline CDR1 and CDR2 sequences are KGHSH and LQKENI. Trimming left V 2 bases short and J 3 bases short, with 14 bases between. This CDR3 contains 16 residues. The CDR3 loop is CASSPDKGHGYNEQFF. Here the CDR3 DNA reads TGTGCCAGCTCACCAGATAAGGGACACGGCTACAATGAGCAGTTCTTC.

There are a few counts of this clone. V gene TRBV27 combines with J gene TRBJ1-5, with no clear D. V was clipped by 5 bases and J by 0 bases, with 11 bases between them. Germline CDR1 MNHEY, CDR2 SMNVEV (reference sequence). The CDR3 runs to 15 residues. CDR3 amino acids: CASSRVGDSNQPQHF. The CDR3 DNA sequence: TGTGCCAGCAGTCGGGTGGGTGATAGCAATCAGCCCCAGCATTTT.

This rearrangement joins TRBV5-1 to TRBJ2-5, with a possible D match to TRBD1 (6 bases). Germline loops: CDR1 SGHRS, CDR2 YFSETQ. This CDR3 has 17 amino acids. V lost 4 bases, J lost 3 bases, and 22 bases lay in between. The CDR3 bases are TGCGCCAGCAGCCCATACCCCCGGACAGCGAGTAAAGAGACCCAGTACTTC. Its protein is CASSPYPRTASKETQYF.

The chain employs TRBV6-5 and TRBJ1-5, with 9 bases that match TRBD1. V dropped 7 bases and J dropped 0; count of bases not matched to a gene: 4. Germline loops: CDR1 MNHEY, CDR2 SVGAGI. The CDR3 spans 15 residues. CDR3 amino acids: CASMRTGDSNQPQHF. The DNA for the CDR3 is TGTGCCAGCATGCGGACAGGGGATAGCAATCAGCCCCAGCATTTT.

In its sample, this clone was seen a few times. The chain couples TRBV5-5 to TRBJ2-6; TRBD1 matches 9 bases. V shed 0 bases, J shed 1 base, and the junction held 5 bases outside the gene matches. Germline CDR1 SGHKS, CDR2 YYEKEE (reference sequence). The CDR3 has 18 amino acids. CDR3: CASSLVGTGQSGANVLTF. CDR3 in DNA: TGTGCCAGCAGCTTGGTCGGGACAGGGCAATCTGGGGCCAACGTCCTGACTTTC.

The chain is built from TRBV7-9 and TRBJ1-1; TRBD1 is a possible D gene (6 bases). Trimming removed 5 bases at V and 1 base at J, with 8 bases between. Germline V lookup: CDR1 SEHNR, CDR2 FQNEAQ (reference sequence). The CDR3 totals 13 residues. The DNA for the CDR3 is TGTGCCAGCAGCAGACAGGAGAACACTGAAGCTTTCTTT. It translates to CASSRQENTEAFF.

The chain combines TRBV29-1 with TRBJ1-2; D is unclear. V shed 4 bases and J shed 4 bases, with 10 bases lying between them. Germline CDR1 and CDR2: SQVTM and ANQGSEA. This CDR3 contains 12 residues. DNA of the CDR3: TGCAGCGTTGGCTCCGCCCCCTATGGCTACACCTTC. The encoded protein is CSVGSAPYGYTF.

This chain joins TRBV2 and TRBJ1-6; D possibly corresponds to TRBD1 (6 bases). The CDR3 spans 14 residues. Germline V gene lookup returns CDR1 SNHLY and CDR2 FYNNEI. Deletions cut 8 bases from V and 9 bases from J, with 17 bases between. For the CDR3, the DNA is TGTGCCAGCGGAAGACAGGACGGGGGTTCACCCCTCCACTTT. This gives the protein CASGRQDGGSPLHF.

The V call is TRBV5-4, the J call TRBJ2-2; 11 positions match TRBD2. J was trimmed by 5 bases and V by 4 bases; bases with no gene match: 7. The CDR3 extends over 16 amino acids. Germline V gene sequence: CDR1 SGHNT, CDR2 YYREEE (reference sequence). The chain's CDR3 is CASSRGLAGFTGELFF. Here the CDR3 DNA reads TGTGCCAGCAGCCGCGGACTAGCGGGTTTTACCGGGGAGCTGTTTTTT.

J is TRBJ1-1 and V is TRBV6-6; D remains ambiguous. Germline V gene lookup returns CDR1 MNHNY and CDR2 SVGAGI (reference sequence). The CDR3 spans 16 residues. V lost 2 bases and J lost 1, with 14 bases in between. CDR3 amino acids: CASSYPSERRNTEAFF. CDR3 nucleotides: TGTGCCAGCAGTTACCCCTCAGAGAGACGGAACACTGAAGCTTTCTTT.

This clone was recorded once. The chain carries TRBV29-1 and TRBJ2-5; no clear D gene. V was clipped by 1 base and J by 4 bases, with 7 bases between them. The germline V gene has CDR1 SQVTM and CDR2 ANQGSEA. The CDR3 runs to 12 residues. CDR3 in amino acids: CSVEGGRETQYF. As DNA, the CDR3 is TGCAGCGTTGAAGGAGGCCGAGAGACCCAGTACTTC.